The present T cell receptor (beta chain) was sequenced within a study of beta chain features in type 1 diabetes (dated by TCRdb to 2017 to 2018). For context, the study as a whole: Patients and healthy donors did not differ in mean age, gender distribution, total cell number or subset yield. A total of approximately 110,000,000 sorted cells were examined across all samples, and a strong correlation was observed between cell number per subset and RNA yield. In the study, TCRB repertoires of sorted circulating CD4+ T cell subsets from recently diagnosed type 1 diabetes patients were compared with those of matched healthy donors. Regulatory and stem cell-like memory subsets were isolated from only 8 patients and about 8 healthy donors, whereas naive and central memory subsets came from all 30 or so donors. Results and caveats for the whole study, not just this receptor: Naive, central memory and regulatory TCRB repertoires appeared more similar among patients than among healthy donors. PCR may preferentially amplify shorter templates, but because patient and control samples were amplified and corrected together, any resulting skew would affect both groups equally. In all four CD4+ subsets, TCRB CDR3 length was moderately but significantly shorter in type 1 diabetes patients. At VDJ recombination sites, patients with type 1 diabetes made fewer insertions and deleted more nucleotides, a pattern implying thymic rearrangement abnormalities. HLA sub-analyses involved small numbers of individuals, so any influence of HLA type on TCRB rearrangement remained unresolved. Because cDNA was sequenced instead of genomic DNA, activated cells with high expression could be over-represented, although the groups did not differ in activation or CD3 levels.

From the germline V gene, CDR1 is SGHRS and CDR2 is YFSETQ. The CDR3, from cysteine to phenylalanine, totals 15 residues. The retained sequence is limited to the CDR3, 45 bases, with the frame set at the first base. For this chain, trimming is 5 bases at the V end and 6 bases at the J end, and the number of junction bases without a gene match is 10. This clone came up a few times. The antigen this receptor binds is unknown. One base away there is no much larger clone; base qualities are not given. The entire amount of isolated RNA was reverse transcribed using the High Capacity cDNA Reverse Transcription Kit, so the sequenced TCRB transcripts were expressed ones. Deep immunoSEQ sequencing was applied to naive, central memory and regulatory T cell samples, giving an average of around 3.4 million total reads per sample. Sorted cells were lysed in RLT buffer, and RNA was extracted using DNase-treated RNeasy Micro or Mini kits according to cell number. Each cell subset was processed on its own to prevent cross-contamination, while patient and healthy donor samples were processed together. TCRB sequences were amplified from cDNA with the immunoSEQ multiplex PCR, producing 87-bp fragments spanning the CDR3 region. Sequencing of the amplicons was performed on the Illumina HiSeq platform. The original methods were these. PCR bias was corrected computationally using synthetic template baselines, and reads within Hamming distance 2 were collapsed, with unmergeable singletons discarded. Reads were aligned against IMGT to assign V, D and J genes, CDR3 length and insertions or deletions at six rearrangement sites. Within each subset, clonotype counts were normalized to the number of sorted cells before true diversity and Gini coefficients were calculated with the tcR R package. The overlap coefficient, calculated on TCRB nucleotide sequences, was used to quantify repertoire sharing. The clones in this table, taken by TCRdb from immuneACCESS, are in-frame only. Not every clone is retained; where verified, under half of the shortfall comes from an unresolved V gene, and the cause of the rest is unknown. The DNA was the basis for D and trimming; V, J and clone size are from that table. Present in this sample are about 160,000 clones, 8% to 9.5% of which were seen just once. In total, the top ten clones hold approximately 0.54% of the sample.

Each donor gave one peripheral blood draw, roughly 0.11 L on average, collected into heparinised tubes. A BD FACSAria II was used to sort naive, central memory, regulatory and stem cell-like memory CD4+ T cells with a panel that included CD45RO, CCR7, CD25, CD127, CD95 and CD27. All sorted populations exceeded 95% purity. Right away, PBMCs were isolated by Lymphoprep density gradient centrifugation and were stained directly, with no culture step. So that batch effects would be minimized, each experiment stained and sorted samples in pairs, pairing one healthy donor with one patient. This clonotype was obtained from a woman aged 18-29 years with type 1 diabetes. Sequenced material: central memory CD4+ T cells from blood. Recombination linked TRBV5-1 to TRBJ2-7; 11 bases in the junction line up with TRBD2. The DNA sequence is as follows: TGCGCCAGCAGTTTAACTAGCGGGAGTATCGGCGAGCAGTACTTC. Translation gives CASSLTSGSIGEQYF. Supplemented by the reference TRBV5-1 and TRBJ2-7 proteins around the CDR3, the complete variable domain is KAGVTQTPRYLIKTRGQQVTLSCSPISGHRSVSWYQQTPGQGLQFLFEYFSETQRNKGNFPGRFSGRQFSNSRSEMNVSTLELGDSALYLCASSLTSGSIGEQYFGPGTRLTVT.